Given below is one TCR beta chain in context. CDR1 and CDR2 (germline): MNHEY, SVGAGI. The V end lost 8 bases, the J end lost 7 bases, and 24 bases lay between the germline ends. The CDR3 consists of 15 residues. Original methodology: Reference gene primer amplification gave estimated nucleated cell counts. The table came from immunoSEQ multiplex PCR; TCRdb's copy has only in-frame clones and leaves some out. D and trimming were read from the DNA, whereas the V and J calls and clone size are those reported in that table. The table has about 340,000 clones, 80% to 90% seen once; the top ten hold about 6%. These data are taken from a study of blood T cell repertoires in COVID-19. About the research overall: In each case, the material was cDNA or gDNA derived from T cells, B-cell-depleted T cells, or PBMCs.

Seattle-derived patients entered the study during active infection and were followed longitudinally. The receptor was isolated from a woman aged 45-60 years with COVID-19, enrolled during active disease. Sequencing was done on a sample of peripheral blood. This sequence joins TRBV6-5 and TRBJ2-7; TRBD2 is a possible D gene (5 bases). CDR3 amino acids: CASRPPDSQSGEQYF. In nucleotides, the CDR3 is TGTGCCAGCCGCCCCCCGGACTCGCAATCGGGTGAGCAGTACTTC.